The 26 T cell receptor beta chains given below trace back to one sample, sequenced in a study of neoadjuvant anti-PD-1 for oral cavity cancer. The repertoire was sequenced with immunoSEQ multiplex PCR; TCRdb's copy has only in-frame clones and lacks some. The profile covers 60,000 to 80,000 clones, with roughly 84% appearing a single time and approximately 2.4% taken by the ten largest. Sequences were derived from PBMCs, sampled before nivolumab (anti-PD-1) treatment. The receptors were gathered from a person aged 35-79 years with oral cavity squamous cell carcinoma.

This clone was detected a few times. The chain couples TRBV30 to TRBJ1-2; 8 positions match TRBD1. Trimming removed 1 base from V and 8 bases from J; junction bases left unmatched: 3. CDR3 length: 12 amino acids. Germline values: CDR1 GTSNPN, CDR2 SVGIG (reference sequence). This CDR3 is CAWSAGGRGYTF. CDR3 in DNA: TGTGCCTGGAGTGCAGGGGGCAGGGGCTACACCTTC.

V and J are TRBV27 and TRBJ2-1; D possibly corresponds to TRBD2 (5 bases). The germline V gene encodes CDR1 MNHEY and CDR2 SMNVEV (reference sequence). The CDR3 contains 14 residues. V shed 3 bases and J shed 5 bases, with 11 bases lying between them. The CDR3 DNA is TGTGCCAGCAGTTTCCAAGGGCGGGACAATGAGCAGTTCTTC. This codes for CASSFQGRDNEQFF.

The chain combines TRBV27 with TRBJ1-1; D gene uncertain. The CDR3 is 14 residues long. Germline loops: CDR1 MNHEY, CDR2 SMNVEV (reference sequence). V was pared by 4 bases and J by 2 bases, with 11 bases between. The CDR3 DNA is TGTGCCAGCAGTTCCCTTTTCTACAACACTGAAGCTTTCTTT. This codes for CASSSLFYNTEAFF.

This chain uses TRBV5-1 with TRBJ2-5, with D perhaps TRBD1 or TRBD2 (5 bases each). This CDR3 is 15 amino acids long. CDR1 is SGHRS, CDR2 YFSETQ, per germline. Trimming took off 4 bases at V and 1 base at J, with 14 bases between the two ends. The CDR3 is CASSLTGRIQETQYF. The CDR3 nucleotides read TGCGCCAGCAGCCTAACGGGACGGATCCAAGAGACCCAGTACTTC.

V gene TRBV27 combines with J gene TRBJ2-7; D is ambiguous. The CDR3 runs to 11 residues. Germline-derived CDR1 and CDR2 are MNHEY and SMNVEV (reference sequence). V was clipped by 4 bases and J by 4 bases, with 5 bases between them. The CDR3 loop reads CASSSRYEQYF. DNA for the CDR3: TGTGCCAGCAGTTCCCGTTACGAGCAGTACTTC.

This clone has a handful of counts. The chain couples TRBV11-3 to TRBJ2-1, with a weak D call TRBD1 (5 bases). Trimming took off 1 base at V and 8 bases at J, with 12 bases between the two ends. The CDR3 contains 14 residues. Germline V gene sequence: CDR1 SGHNT, CDR2 YENEEA. CDR3 DNA sequence: TGTGCCAGCAGCTTAGGGGCCCAGGGCCATGAGCAGTTCTTC. It translates to CASSLGAQGHEQFF.

The rearrangement links TRBV6-4 to TRBJ1-2; 9 bases align to TRBD1. Germline V gene sequence: CDR1 MRHNA, CDR2 SNTAGT. With 5 bases clipped from V and 4 bases from J, the junction kept 5 bases outside the gene matches. The CDR3 loop spans 14 amino acids. The DNA of the CDR3 is TGTGCCAGCAGTTCCGGGACAGGGCGCTATGGCTACACCTTC. Protein: CASSSGTGRYGYTF.

About this clone itself: The sample carries other DNA sequences with the same CDR3. The chain links TRBV5-1 to TRBJ1-2, with 7 bases identical to TRBD1. CDR1 SGHRS and CDR2 YFSETQ come from the germline V gene. CDR3 length: 13 amino acids. V lost 3 bases and J lost 2; bases outside the gene matches: 1. In DNA, the CDR3 is TGCGCCAGCAGCTCGGGACAGAACTATGGCTACACCTTC. Protein sequence: CASSSGQNYGYTF.

The rearrangement joins TRBV10-2 to TRBJ1-2, with 7 bases matching TRBD1. Germline V gene data show CDR1 as WSHSY and CDR2 as SAAADI. Losses at the gene ends were 3 bases for V and 8 bases for J; bases not matched to a gene: 6. The CDR3 length is 13 residues. The CDR3 nucleotides are TGCGCCAGCAGTGATTCGACAGGGATGGGCTACACCTTC. Translation: CASSDSTGMGYTF.

V is TRBV10-3 and J is TRBJ1-1; 9 bases align to TRBD1. V shed 10 bases, J shed 4 bases, and the junction held 7 bases outside the gene matches. The CDR3 runs to 13 residues. In germline, CDR1 is ENHRY, CDR2 SYGVKD. The CDR3 here is CATETGGGTEAFF. The CDR3 DNA is TGTGCCACCGAAACAGGGGGCGGCACTGAAGCTTTCTTT.

The chain uses TRBV7-9 and TRBJ1-6, with 8 bases aligning to TRBD1. The CDR3 loop spans 16 amino acids. J was trimmed by 5 bases and V by 4 bases; bases with no gene match: 7. The germline V gene encodes CDR1 SEHNR and CDR2 FQNEAQ (reference sequence). The DNA for the CDR3 is TGTGCCAGCAGCTCCCCCCCGGGACAGGATAATTCACCCCTCCACTTT. Translation gives CASSSPPGQDNSPLHF.

The V gene is TRBV29-1, the J gene TRBJ2-1, with D perhaps TRBD2 (5 bases). The CDR3 has 12 amino acids. The germline V gene encodes CDR1 SQVTM and CDR2 ANQGSEA. Trimming took off 4 bases at V and 7 bases at J, with 11 bases between the two ends. CDR3 amino acids: CSVVFGVNEQFF. The CDR3 DNA is TGCAGCGTTGTATTCGGGGTGAATGAGCAGTTCTTC.

The chain is built from TRBV7-9 and TRBJ1-2; no firm D call. This CDR3 comprises 13 residues. Germline CDR1 reads SEHNR; CDR2 reads FQNEAQ (reference sequence). Trimming took 4 bases from V and 0 from J, leaving 6 bases between them. The CDR3 nucleotides read TGTGCCAGCAGCTCGACCGCTAACTATGGCTACACCTTC. It codes for CASSSTANYGYTF.

CDR3 sequence (DNA): TGCGCCAGCAGCCAAGTTCGGAATGAGCAGTTCTTC. Amino acid sequence: CASSQVRNEQFF. The chain links TRBV4-1 to TRBJ2-1; the D is unclear. Germline CDR1 MGHRA, CDR2 YSYEKL. V lost 1 base, J lost 7 bases, and 5 bases lay in between. The CDR3 spans 12 residues.

The V call is TRBV6-1, the J call TRBJ1-3; TRBD1 aligns across 8 bases. Germline lookup yields CDR1 MNHNS and CDR2 SASEGT. This CDR3 has 17 amino acids. Trimming at V came to 3 bases and at J to 0 bases, leaving 7 bases not matched to a gene. The CDR3 spells CASSDLRTGSSGNTIYF. CDR3 nucleotide sequence: TGTGCCAGCAGTGACCTCCGGACAGGGAGCTCTGGAAACACCATATATTTT.

CDR3 sequence (DNA): TGCGCCAGTGCCAGGGAGCGGGGGACCAACACCGGGGAGCTGTTTTTT. Its protein is CASARERGTNTGELFF. The V gene is TRBV5-1, the J gene TRBJ2-2, with TRBD2 identical over 8 bases. The J segment lost 2 bases and the V segment lost 8 bases, leaving 11 bases of the junction unmatched. The CDR3 loop spans 16 amino acids. Germline-derived CDR1 and CDR2 are SGHRS and YFSETQ. Together with reference TRBV5-1 and TRBJ2-2, the CDR3 gives the full variable domain: KAGVTQTPRYLIKTRGQQVTLSCSPISGHRSVSWYQQTPGQGLQFLFEYFSETQRNKGNFPGRFSGRQFSNSRSEMNVSTLELGDSALYLCASARERGTNTGELFFGEGSRLTVL.

The chain uses TRBV2 and TRBJ2-1, with TRBD2 matching over 13 bases. Germline CDR1 and CDR2: SNHLY and FYNNEI. The CDR3 runs 13 residues. Losses at the gene ends were 5 bases for V and 12 bases for J; bases not matched to a gene: 4. The CDR3 bases are TGTGCCAGCAGTCCCAGGACTAGCGGGGGGCAGTTCTTC. Translation: CASSPRTSGGQFF. The full variable domain, completed using reference TRBV2 and TRBJ2-1, is EPEVTQTPSHQVTQMGQEVILRCVPISNHLYFYWYRQILGQKVEFLVSFYNNEISEKSEIFDDQFSVERPDGSNFTLKIRSTKLEDSAMYFCASSPRTSGGQFFGPGTRLTVL.

The V and J genes are TRBV5-6 and TRBJ1-3; no clear D gene. This CDR3 contains 13 residues. Germline V gene sequence: CDR1 SGHDT, CDR2 YYEEEE. V was trimmed by 0 bases and J by 4 bases, leaving 5 bases between them. CDR3: CASSLGAGNTIYF. In nucleotides, the CDR3 is TGTGCCAGCAGCTTGGGGGCCGGAAACACCATATATTTT.

This chain joins TRBV14 and TRBJ1-6; D may be TRBD1 (5 bases). With 1 base removed from V and 7 bases from J, the gap between germline ends came to 11 bases. Per the germline V gene, CDR1 is SGHDN and CDR2 is FVKESK. The CDR3 extends over 15 amino acids. The CDR3 nucleotides are TGTGCCAGCAGCCAAGTTGGGGGGGGAAATTCACCCCTCCACTTT. It yields the protein CASSQVGGGNSPLHF.

The V and J genes are TRBV11-1 and TRBJ2-1; D may be TRBD2 (6 bases). Germline V gene sequence: CDR1 SGHAT, CDR2 FQDESV (reference sequence). Trimming cost V 0 bases and J 9 bases, with 18 bases left between them. There are 16 residues in the CDR3. The CDR3 DNA sequence: TGTGCCAGCAGCTTAGCCCTTCTAGCGATAGGTGGTGAGCAGTTCTTC. Amino acids: CASSLALLAIGGEQFF.

The chain employs TRBV7-9 and TRBJ2-3; D could derive from TRBD1 or TRBD2 (6 bases each). The CDR3 totals 14 residues. Germline CDR1 is SEHNR and CDR2 is FQNEAQ (reference sequence). V dropped 1 base and J dropped 6 bases, with 11 bases sitting between them. The CDR3 DNA reads TGTGCCAGCAGCTTAGGGGGGGCGGAGGATACGCAGTATTTT. The encoded protein is CASSLGGAEDTQYF.

J is TRBJ2-5 and V is TRBV6-5, with D maybe TRBD2 (5 bases). Germline CDR1 reads MNHEY; CDR2 reads SVGAGI. The length of the CDR3 is 15 residues. V shed 6 bases and J shed 1 base, with 15 bases lying between them. The CDR3 here is CASSSPLVLQETQYF. In DNA, the CDR3 is TGTGCCAGCAGCTCCCCACTAGTCCTCCAAGAGACCCAGTACTTC.

The chain carries TRBV6-1 and TRBJ1-5; a weak D match, TRBD1 (6 bases). The V end was cut by 5 bases, the J end by 5 bases, with 10 bases between. CDR3 length equals 13 residues. Germline V gives CDR1 MNHNS, CDR2 SASEGT. Here the CDR3 reads CASSNRVDQPQHF. The CDR3 DNA reads TGTGCCAGCAGTAACAGGGTAGATCAGCCCCAGCATTTT.

J is TRBJ2-4 and V is TRBV28, with 8 nucleotides matching TRBD1. Germline assignment: CDR1 MDHEN and CDR2 SYDVKM. The CDR3 consists of 15 residues. After removal of 2 bases from V and 2 bases from J, the junction contained 2 bases not matched to a gene. Written as DNA, the CDR3 is TGTGCCAGCAGTTTAGCAGGGGGCCCCAAAAACATTCAGTACTTC. It encodes CASSLAGGPKNIQYF.

The chain joins TRBV6-5 to TRBJ1-3; 9 bases are a match to TRBD1. Germline CDR1 is MNHEY and CDR2 is SVGAGI. The CDR3 has 15 amino acids. J lost 2 bases, V lost 6 bases, and 5 bases had no gene match. In DNA form, the CDR3 reads TGTGCCAGCAGCCCCCGACAGGGGGCTGGAAACACCATATATTTT. This encodes CASSPRQGAGNTIYF.

The rearrangement uses TRBV18 and TRBJ1-2; 9 nucleotides agree with TRBD1. Germline V gene sequence: CDR1 KGHSH, CDR2 LQKENI. V lost 1 base, J lost 8 bases, and 5 bases stayed unmatched. The CDR3 covers 14 residues. CDR3: CASSPRLTGGGYTF. CDR3 sequence (DNA): TGTGCCAGCTCACCACGTTTAACAGGGGGCGGCTACACCTTC.